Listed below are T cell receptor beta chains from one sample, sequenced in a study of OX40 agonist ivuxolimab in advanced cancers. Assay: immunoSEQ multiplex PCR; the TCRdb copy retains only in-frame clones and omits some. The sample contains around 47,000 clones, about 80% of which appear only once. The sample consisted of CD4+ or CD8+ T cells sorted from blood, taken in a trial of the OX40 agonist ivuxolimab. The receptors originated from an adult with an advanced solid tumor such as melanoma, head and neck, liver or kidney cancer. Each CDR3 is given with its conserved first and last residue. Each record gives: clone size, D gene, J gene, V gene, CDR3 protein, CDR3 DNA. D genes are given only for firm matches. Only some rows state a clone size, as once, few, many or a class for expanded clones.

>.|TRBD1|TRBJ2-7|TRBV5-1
CASSPGQGAYEQYF
TGCGCCAGCAGCCCTGGACAGGGGGCCTACGAGCAGTACTTC
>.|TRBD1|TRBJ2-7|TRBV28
CASSLEDRSYEQYF
TGTGCCAGCAGTTTAGAGGACAGGTCCTACGAGCAGTACTTC
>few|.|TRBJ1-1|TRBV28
CASTKVFNTEAFF
TGTGCCAGCACGAAGGTTTTTAACACTGAAGCTTTCTTT
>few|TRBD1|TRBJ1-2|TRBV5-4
CASSLDGTGGDGYTF
TGTGCCAGCAGCTTGGATGGGACAGGGGGCGATGGCTACACCTTC
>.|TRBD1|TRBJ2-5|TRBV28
CASSEDRGPSTQYF
TGTGCCAGCAGTGAGGACAGGGGACCTTCGACCCAGTACTTC
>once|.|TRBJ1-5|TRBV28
CASSQRTAVGQPQHF
TGTGCCAGCAGTCAAAGGACAGCCGTAGGTCAGCCCCAGCATTTT
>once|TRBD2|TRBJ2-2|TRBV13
CASSLATSGPSGELFF
TGTGCCAGCAGCTTAGCGACTAGCGGGCCTTCCGGGGAGCTGTTTTTT
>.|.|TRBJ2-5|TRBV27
CASSLSLVSETQYF
TGTGCCAGCAGTTTATCTCTGGTCTCGGAGACCCAGTACTTC
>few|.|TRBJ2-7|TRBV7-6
CASSLARRGDEQYF
TGTGCCAGCAGCTTAGCCCGTAGGGGGGACGAGCAGTACTTC
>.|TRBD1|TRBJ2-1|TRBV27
CASSLSGTGGSNEQFF
TGTGCCAGCAGTTTATCCGGGACAGGGGGTTCGAATGAGCAGTTCTTC
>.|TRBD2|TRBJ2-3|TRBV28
CASSLGLAGSVTDTQYF
TGTGCCAGCAGTTTGGGGCTAGCGGGGTCGGTCACAGATACGCAGTATTTT
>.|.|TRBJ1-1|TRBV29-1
CSVEGNHEAFF
TGCAGCGTTGAAGGTAACCATGAAGCTTTCTTT
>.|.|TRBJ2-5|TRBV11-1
CASSFAETQYF
TGTGCCAGCAGCTTTGCGGAGACCCAGTACTTC
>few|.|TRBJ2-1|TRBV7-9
CASSLEGGAHEQFF
TGTGCCAGCAGCTTAGAAGGGGGGGCCCATGAGCAGTTCTTC
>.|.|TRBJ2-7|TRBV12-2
CASRLAGRDASSYEQYF
TGTGCAAGTCGCTTAGCGGGTCGGGACGCGAGCTCCTACGAGCAGTACTTC
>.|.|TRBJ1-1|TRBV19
CASKAGASNTEAFF
TGTGCCAGTAAGGCGGGAGCTTCGAACACTGAAGCTTTCTTT
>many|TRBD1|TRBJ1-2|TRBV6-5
CASSPQTGATYGYTF
TGTGCCAGCAGCCCCCAGACAGGGGCCACGTATGGCTACACCTTC
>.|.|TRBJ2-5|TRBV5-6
CASSSYWGKTQYF
TGTGCCAGCAGCTCGTACTGGGGGAAGACCCAGTACTTC
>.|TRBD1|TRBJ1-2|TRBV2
CASSDQNYSRDRDQWGYTF
TGTGCCAGCAGTGATCAAAACTACTCCCGGGACAGGGATCAGTGGGGCTACACCTTC
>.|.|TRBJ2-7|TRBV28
CASSVAPGAGESYEQYF
TGTGCCAGCAGTGTAGCTCCGGGGGCGGGGGAATCATACGAGCAGTACTTC
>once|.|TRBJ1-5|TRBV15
CATSRLQGGQPQHF
TGTGCCACCAGCAGGTTACAGGGAGGACAGCCCCAGCATTTT
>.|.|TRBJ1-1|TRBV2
CASSRTGTENTEAFF
TGTGCCAGCAGCAGAACCGGGACGGAGAACACTGAAGCTTTCTTT
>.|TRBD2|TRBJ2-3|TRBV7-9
CASSLGLGGAEDTQYF
TGTGCCAGCAGCTTGGGGCTCGGGGGGGCGGAAGATACGCAGTATTTT
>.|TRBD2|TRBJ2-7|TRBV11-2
CASSIPRGGRNEQYF
TGTGCCAGCAGCATACCGCGGGGGGGCAGGAACGAGCAGTACTTC
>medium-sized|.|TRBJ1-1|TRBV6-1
CAGREASNTEAFF
TGTGCAGGCCGGGAGGCTTCGAACACTGAAGCTTTCTTT
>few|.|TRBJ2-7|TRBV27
CASSLKGPASSYEQYF
TGTGCCAGCAGTCTCAAGGGTCCAGCCTCTTCCTACGAGCAGTACTTC
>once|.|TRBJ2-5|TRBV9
CASSVAGGLETQYF
TGTGCCAGCAGCGTAGCTGGGGGCTTGGAGACCCAGTACTTC
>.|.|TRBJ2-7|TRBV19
CASSKRLWVDEQYF
TGTGCCAGTAGTAAACGGCTATGGGTCGACGAGCAGTACTTC